Listed here are 27 T cell receptor beta chains from one sample, sequenced in a study of vaccination effects on CD4 cells after COVID-19 (dated by TCRdb to between 2021 and 2024). Library preparation used the immunoSEQ multiplex PCR assay. Sourced from immuneACCESS, this table was stored by TCRdb with only in-frame sequences that have V and J called. A share of the clones is absent; for the studies checked, an unresolved V gene accounts for under half, and the remainder has no known explanation. This sample lists roughly 45,000 clones; more than 65% were detected once. About 8.6% of the sample goes to the ten largest clones. After around 10 days of culture, CD4+ T cells were isolated with the EasySep CD4+ T cell isolation kit. Each participant got two doses of an mRNA SARS-CoV-2 vaccine, either BNT162b2 or mRNA-1273. Their antigen targets remain unknown. Sequencing used CD4+ T cells from PBMCs cultured without peptide, obtained after COVID-19 vaccination. Every receptor here comes from a human donor who received a COVID-19 vaccine.

This clone qualifies as large. This sequence joins TRBV6-5 and TRBJ1-1; a possible D gene is TRBD1 (6 bases). Germline V gives CDR1 MNHEY, CDR2 SVGAGI. Trimming pared 8 bases from V and 0 bases from J, leaving 10 bases between. The CDR3 length is 13 residues. The CDR3 loop is CASPTGLNTEAFF. The CDR3 DNA reads TGTGCCAGCCCTACAGGGTTGAACACTGAAGCTTTCTTT.

Only one count was recorded for this clone. The chain carries TRBV14 and TRBJ2-5; TRBD1 agrees at 9 bases. Germline values: CDR1 SGHDN, CDR2 FVKESK. This CDR3 has 12 residues. The V and J ends lost 4 bases and 8 bases, in that order; junction bases with no gene match: 2. The CDR3: CASSRDRVTQYF. The CDR3 coding sequence is TGTGCCAGCAGCCGGGACAGGGTAACCCAGTACTTC.

The count of this clone is one. The rearrangement uses TRBV19 and TRBJ2-6, with D possibly matching TRBD2 (6 bases). V lost 5 bases, J lost 1 base, and 24 bases lay in between. Germline values: CDR1 LNHDA, CDR2 SQIVND (reference sequence). There are 20 residues in the CDR3. DNA of the CDR3: TGTGCCAGTAGTCCAACGCGGGCTGGGGGGATGGTTTCTGGGGCCAACGTCCTGACTTTC. The encoded protein is CASSPTRAGGMVSGANVLTF.

This clone was detected a few times. CDR3 DNA sequence: TGTGCCAGCAGCTTAGCGACAGGGGTGAGCACTGAAGCTTTCTTT. Translating gives CASSLATGVSTEAFF. This chain joins TRBV14 and TRBJ1-1; 8 bases align to TRBD1. The V and J ends lost 5 bases and 4 bases, in that order; junction bases with no gene match: 9. The CDR3 spans 15 residues. Germline V CDR1 and CDR2: SGHDN, FVKESK.

This rearrangement joins TRBV28 to TRBJ1-2; perhaps TRBD1 as D (5 bases). Germline V gene sequence: CDR1 MDHEN, CDR2 SYDVKM. The CDR3 totals 17 residues. Trimming removed 2 bases from V and 6 bases from J, with 22 bases in between. CDR3 loop: CASSLVFKDGGMHGYTF. CDR3 in DNA: TGTGCCAGCAGTTTAGTTTTTAAGGACGGGGGGATGCATGGCTACACCTTC.

The rearrangement links TRBV5-5 to TRBJ2-1; no clear D. From germline, CDR1 is SGHKS and CDR2 YYEKEE (reference sequence). CDR3 size: 16 residues. Trimming left V 0 bases short and J 8 bases short, with 18 bases between. The CDR3 sequence: CASSLGKGGQGDEQFF. DNA of the CDR3: TGTGCCAGCAGCTTGGGAAAGGGTGGGCAAGGCGATGAGCAGTTCTTC.

This rearrangement joins TRBV6-5 to TRBJ1-1; no clear D gene. Trimming removed 2 bases at V and 2 bases at J, with 9 bases between. This CDR3 is built from 14 residues. Germline V gene lookup returns CDR1 MNHEY and CDR2 SVGAGI. CDR3 coding DNA: TGTGCCAGCAGTTACCAGGATTATAACACTGAAGCTTTCTTT. It codes for CASSYQDYNTEAFF.

There are a few counts of this clone. The gene calls are TRBV7-9 and TRBJ2-1, with D possibly matching TRBD1 (5 bases). Germline V gene data show CDR1 as SEHNR and CDR2 as FQNEAQ (reference sequence). This CDR3 comprises 14 residues. Trimming stripped 4 bases from V and 6 bases from J, with 13 bases between. The CDR3 sequence: CASSSALRGNEQFF. The CDR3, as DNA: TGTGCCAGCAGCTCAGCCTTAAGGGGCAATGAGCAGTTCTTC.

The DNA of the CDR3 is TGTGCCAGCAGGTCACGGACGGCGTGGGAACAGCCCCAGCATTTT. It specifies CASRSRTAWEQPQHF. The V call is TRBV7-6, the J call TRBJ1-5; D gene ambiguous. Germline V gene data show CDR1 as SGHVS and CDR2 as FNYEAQ. CDR3 length: 15 amino acids. V was pared by 6 bases and J by 7 bases, with 19 bases between.

The J gene is TRBJ1-4, the V gene TRBV5-1, with D possibly being TRBD1 (5 bases). V dropped 0 bases and J dropped 6 bases, with 9 bases sitting between them. Germline assignment: CDR1 SGHRS and CDR2 YFSETQ. The CDR3 sequence is 14 residues long. This chain's CDR3 is CASSLAGLDEKLFF. The CDR3 DNA sequence: TGCGCCAGCAGCTTGGCGGGGCTGGATGAAAAACTGTTTTTT.

The rearrangement joins TRBV11-3 to TRBJ2-2, with D possibly being TRBD2 (6 bases). This CDR3 region has 13 residues. Germline CDR1 SGHNT, CDR2 YENEEA. The V end was cut by 5 bases, the J end by 4 bases, with 8 bases between. The CDR3 sequence: CASSIGGTGELFF. CDR3 bases: TGTGCCAGCAGCATCGGGGGCACCGGGGAGCTGTTTTTT.

The genes are TRBV7-2 and TRBJ2-1, with TRBD2 matching over 9 bases. Germline V gives CDR1 SGHTA, CDR2 FQGNSA. Losses at the gene ends were 2 bases for V and 4 bases for J; bases not matched to a gene: 9. The CDR3 is 17 residues long. CDR3 in DNA: TGTGCCAGCAGCTTACGAAGAGCGGGAGGTGTTTACAATGAGCAGTTCTTC. Amino acids: CASSLRRAGGVYNEQFF.

The chain carries TRBV7-8 and TRBJ2-1; D is unresolved. V was clipped by 2 bases and J by 5 bases, with 19 bases between them. The CDR3 is 17 residues long. CDR1 is SGHVS, CDR2 FQNEAQ, per germline. The CDR3 spells CASSLPSHRRGNNEQFF. DNA for the CDR3: TGTGCCAGCAGCTTACCCTCCCACCGGCGAGGTAACAATGAGCAGTTCTTC.

This rearrangement joins TRBV6-4 to TRBJ2-1, with 9 bases fitting TRBD2. This CDR3 region has 15 residues. Losses at the gene ends were 6 bases for V and 4 bases for J; bases not matched to a gene: 7. CDR1 is MRHNA, CDR2 SNTAGT, per germline. The CDR3 sequence: CASSITSGRYNEQFF. CDR3 in DNA: TGTGCCAGCAGCATTACTAGCGGGCGATACAATGAGCAGTTCTTC.

This sequence joins TRBV10-1 and TRBJ2-7; 8 bases align to TRBD1. V was clipped by 0 bases and J by 6 bases; unmatched bases: 4. The CDR3 is 14 amino acids. The germline CDR1 and CDR2 sequences are WNHNN and SYGVQD (reference sequence). In DNA form, the CDR3 reads TGCGCCAGCAGTGAGTCGGGACAGGTTCTCGAGCAGTACTTC. It translates to CASSESGQVLEQYF.

This chain uses TRBV30 with TRBJ2-3, with D uncertain. The V gene's germline CDR1 is GTSNPN and CDR2 SVGIG (reference sequence). The CDR3 is 10 amino acids. Trimming left V 5 bases short and J 7 bases short, with 7 bases between. CDR3 bases: TGTGCCTGGGGAACTAATACGCAGTATTTT. Translated: CAWGTNTQYF.

The genes are TRBV11-2 and TRBJ2-7; TRBD1 is a possible D gene (5 bases). The CDR3 runs to 15 residues. The germline CDR1 and CDR2 sequences are SGHAT and FQNNGV. Trimming removed 2 bases from V and 2 bases from J, with 13 bases in between. CDR3 in amino acids: CASSLSETVTYEQYF. CDR3 DNA: TGTGCCAGCAGCTTAAGCGAGACAGTGACCTACGAGCAGTACTTC.

The chain is built from TRBV7-2 and TRBJ2-3; D is ambiguous. CDR1 SGHTA and CDR2 FQGNSA come from the germline V gene. The CDR3 extends over 12 amino acids. V was trimmed by 3 bases and J by 3 bases, leaving 4 bases between them. In DNA form, the CDR3 reads TGTGCCAGCAGCTTGGGTACAGATACGCAGTATTTT. As protein: CASSLGTDTQYF.

This clone appeared once. This rearrangement joins TRBV5-4 to TRBJ2-1, with 7 bases fitting TRBD2. The germline V gene has CDR1 SGHNT and CDR2 YYREEE (reference sequence). The V segment lost 2 bases and the J segment 3 bases; nucleotides outside the gene matches: 5. This CDR3 is built from 15 residues. This CDR3 reads CASSLGLADYNEQFF. DNA of the CDR3: TGTGCCAGCAGCTTAGGCCTAGCGGACTACAATGAGCAGTTCTTC.

The chain couples TRBV5-4 to TRBJ1-2, with D uncertain. Trimming took 1 base from V and 8 from J, leaving 6 bases between them. This CDR3 contains 11 residues. The germline V gene encodes CDR1 SGHNT and CDR2 YYREEE (reference sequence). CDR3: CASSLREGYTF. The CDR3 nucleotides are TGTGCCAGCAGCTTGAGGGAGGGCTACACCTTC.

This sequence joins TRBV5-6 and TRBJ2-7; 8 positions agree with TRBD2. The germline gives CDR1 SGHDT, CDR2 YYEEEE. The CDR3 runs to 17 residues. J gave up 2 bases and V 0 bases, and 10 bases lay outside the gene matches. CDR3 region: CASSLGAHSGNTYEQYF. The CDR3 DNA reads TGTGCCAGCAGCTTGGGGGCCCATAGCGGGAATACCTACGAGCAGTACTTC.

The chain has TRBV19 and TRBJ1-5; D is uncertain. The CDR3 length is 12 residues. Germline V gives CDR1 LNHDA, CDR2 SQIVND (reference sequence). Between the trimmed V and J ends, which lost 5 bases and 3 bases, there was a span of 5 bases. CDR3 DNA sequence: TGTGCCAGTAGTGTCAACAATCAGCCCCAGCATTTT. The encoded protein is CASSVNNQPQHF.

This chain uses TRBV7-9 with TRBJ2-3; TRBD2 agrees at 8 bases. The CDR3 runs 17 residues. CDR1 and CDR2 (germline): SEHNR, FQNEAQ (reference sequence). Trimming removed 3 bases from V and 4 bases from J; junction bases left unmatched: 12. The CDR3 DNA reads TGTGCCAGCAGCTTGGGACTAGATCCTTTCGGGGCAGATACGCAGTATTTT. Translation gives CASSLGLDPFGADTQYF.

V is TRBV4-1 and J is TRBJ1-2; D remains ambiguous. The CDR3 length is 15 residues. Germline-derived CDR1 and CDR2 are MGHRA and YSYEKL. Between the trimmed V and J ends, which lost 2 bases and 0 bases, there was a span of 10 bases. The CDR3 loop is CASSQSKGTNYGYTF. DNA for the CDR3: TGCGCCAGCAGCCAAAGTAAAGGGACTAACTATGGCTACACCTTC.

This clone was seen a handful of times. V is TRBV19 and J is TRBJ2-7; 11 bases are shared with TRBD1. The CDR3 covers 14 residues. J was trimmed by 2 bases and V by 7 bases; bases with no gene match: 4. Germline CDR1 is LNHDA and CDR2 is SQIVND (reference sequence). The CDR3 DNA is TGTGCCAGTACCCCGGGACAGGGGGCCTACGAGCAGTACTTC. Protein product: CASTPGQGAYEQYF.

V usage is TRBV4-1 and J usage is TRBJ1-1; TRBD1 might be the D (5 bases). The CDR3 loop spans 13 amino acids. Germline CDR1 and CDR2: MGHRA and YSYEKL. The V gene lost 6 bases and the J gene lost 0 bases, with 8 bases spanning the gap. CDR3 DNA: TGCGCCAGCAGGCGACAGATGAACACTGAAGCTTTCTTT. Protein product: CASRRQMNTEAFF.

The chain carries TRBV4-1 and TRBJ2-1; 7 bases fit TRBD1. The V segment lost 2 bases and the J segment 1 base; nucleotides outside the gene matches: 5. CDR1 is MGHRA and CDR2 is YSYEKL in the germline V gene. The CDR3 extends over 16 amino acids. As DNA, the CDR3 is TGCGCCAGCAGCCAAACAGTACAGGGGTCCTACAATGAGCAGTTCTTC. Its translation is CASSQTVQGSYNEQFF.